The 24 T cell receptor beta chains presented below share a single source sample, sequenced in a study of T cells in Graves' hyperthyroidism and ophthalmopathy. RNA transcripts provided the source from which TCR beta CDR3 regions were amplified. A first-round RT-PCR of the TCR CDR3 used the HTBI primer set. In TCRdb, the multiplex PCR reads were re-called with MiXCR into one record per CDR3 protein. The sample consists of around 290,000 distinct CDR3 sequences, roughly 13% of them appearing once. Sequencing was done on a sample of blood. The receptor set was obtained from a woman in her 30s with Graves' hyperthyroidism that later progressed to Graves' ophthalmopathy.

The table lists this clonotype with many counts. The chain is built from TRBV24-1 and TRBJ1-5; no firm D call. Trimming removed 3 bases from V and 1 base from J, with 12 bases in between. Germline-derived CDR1 and CDR2 are KGHDR and SFDVKD. CDR3 length: 16 amino acids. The CDR3 spells CATSDNLGTSNQPQHF. For the CDR3, the DNA is TGTGCCACCAGTGATAACTTGGGAACGAGCAATCAGCCCCAGCATTTT.

This clonotype has at least ten counts. This CDR3 is CASSAQGGAGTEAFF. DNA for the CDR3: TGTGCCAGCAGCGCTCAGGGAGGGGCAGGCACTGAAGCTTTCTTT. The rearrangement joins TRBV9 to TRBJ1-1; possible D gene TRBD1, 5 bases. The germline V gene encodes CDR1 SGDLS and CDR2 YYNGEE. There are 15 residues in the CDR3. Trimming pared 3 bases from V and 4 bases from J, leaving 16 bases between.

This clonotype was detected ten times or more. The chain is built from TRBV7-3 and TRBJ2-2; no definite D call. CDR1 and CDR2 from the germline V gene are SGHTA and FQGTGA. The CDR3 loop spans 15 amino acids. V was pared by 0 bases and J by 6 bases, with 11 bases between. DNA of the CDR3: TGTGCCAGCAGCTTAACATCCTCGTCGTCCGGGGAGCTGTTTTTT. Translated, it gives CASSLTSSSSGELFF.

There are many counts of this clonotype. The rearrangement links TRBV7-9 to TRBJ2-7, with D unresolved. The CDR3 is 13 residues long. Trimming shortened V by 5 bases and J by 2 bases, and 10 bases separated the two germline ends. Germline loops: CDR1 SEHNR, CDR2 FQNEAQ (reference sequence). The CDR3 DNA reads TGTGCCAGCAGCCTCGCAGAGGCCTACGAGCAGTACTTC. This gives the protein CASSLAEAYEQYF.

This clonotype was found a few times. This chain joins TRBV9 and TRBJ1-4, with D unclear. The CDR3 runs 15 residues. In germline, CDR1 is SGDLS, CDR2 YYNGEE. Between the trimmed V and J ends, which lost 0 bases and 2 bases, there was a span of 8 bases. DNA for the CDR3: TGTGCCAGCAGCGTAGCTATTACCACTAATGAAAAACTGTTTTTT. It specifies CASSVAITTNEKLFF.

The chain uses TRBV5-6 and TRBJ1-2; no clear D. Per the germline V gene, CDR1 is SGHDT and CDR2 is YYEEEE. This CDR3 contains 13 residues. V gave up 0 bases and J gave up 4 bases, with 7 bases separating them. CDR3 sequence (DNA): TGTGCCAGCAGCTTGGGTGCGGTCTATGGCTACACCTTC. It translates to CASSLGAVYGYTF.

As regards this clonotype: A read error may explain this, as a much larger clone is one base away. The rearrangement joins TRBV18 to TRBJ2-1; D tentatively fits TRBD1 or TRBD2 (6 bases each). The CDR3 has 17 residues. Germline loops: CDR1 KGHSH, CDR2 LQKENI. CDR3 sequence: CASSPRRGETGGNEQSF. CDR3 DNA sequence: TGTGCCAGCTCACCACGGCGCGGTGAAACCGGGGGCAATGAGCAGTCCTTC.

A remark on this clonotype: This clone may be a read error of a much larger clone one base away. The chain combines TRBV28 with TRBJ1-5, with D perhaps matching TRBD1 (5 bases). CDR1 MDHEN and CDR2 SYDVKM come from the germline V gene. The CDR3 consists of 15 residues. The CDR3 sequence is CASSSGGVSNRPQHF. The CDR3 DNA reads as TGTGCCAGCAGCTCGGGAGGGGTAAGCAATCGGCCCCAGCATTTT.

This clonotype was seen repeatedly, ten times or more. The rearrangement uses TRBV3-1 and TRBJ2-1; D tentatively fits TRBD1 or TRBD2 (5 bases each). There are 14 residues in the CDR3. Trimming stripped 4 bases from V and 3 bases from J, with 10 bases between. CDR1 and CDR2 (germline): LGHDT, YNNKEL (reference sequence). In DNA form, the CDR3 reads TGTGCCAGCAGCCCCCTGGGGGACTACAATGAGCAGTTCTTC. This sequence encodes CASSPLGDYNEQFF.

In the case of this clonotype: This may be a read error, as it is one base from a much larger clone. The rearrangement links TRBV19 to TRBJ2-1; 10 bases line up with TRBD2. V shed 9 bases and J 6 bases; nucleotides not matched to a gene: 11. CDR3 length equals 15 residues. Looked up from germline, CDR1 is LNHDA and CDR2 is SQIVND (reference sequence). In DNA, the CDR3 is TGTGCCAGCCGGGTAAGCGGGAGGGTTTTCAATGAGCAGTTCTTC. It encodes CASRVSGRVFNEQFF.

This clonotype was picked up a small number of times. The chain recombines TRBV6-1 with TRBJ1-5; D is perhaps TRBD1 (5 bases). Germline V lookup: CDR1 MNHNS, CDR2 SASEGT. Trimming cost V 6 bases and J 8 bases, with 14 bases left between them. CDR3 length equals 13 residues. The CDR3 region has the DNA TGTGCCAGCAGAGAACAGGTTGGTGAGCCCCAGCATTTT. As protein: CASREQVGEPQHF.

This clonotype was counted many times. The chain combines TRBV7-9 with TRBJ2-3; D not resolved. Germline lookup yields CDR1 SEHNR and CDR2 FQNEAQ (reference sequence). The CDR3 loop spans 15 amino acids. The V end was cut by 1 base, the J end by 2 bases, with 10 bases between. The CDR3 DNA follows: TGTGCCAGCAGCTTAGAAGGCAGCCCCACAGATACGCAGTATTTT. This sequence encodes CASSLEGSPTDTQYF.

Of note for this clonotype: The junction does not match germline at one end; this may be a read error. The chain joins TRBV5-1 to TRBJ2-7, with unresolved D. The CDR3 sequence is 14 residues long. CDR1 is SGHRS and CDR2 is YFSETQ in the germline V gene. CDR3 sequence: CVSSLTDPSYEQYF. DNA of the CDR3: TGCGTCAGCAGCTTAACTGATCCCTCCTACGAGCAGTACTTC.

The chain links TRBV27 to TRBJ2-7; 9 positions match TRBD2. V lost 11 bases, J lost 6 bases, and 2 bases stayed unmatched. The CDR3 length is 10 residues. Germline V gives CDR1 MNHEY, CDR2 SMNVEV (reference sequence). CDR3 sequence: CACGGVEQYF. In nucleotides, the CDR3 is TGTGCCTGCGGGGGGGTCGAGCAGTACTTC.

This clonotype was counted only a few times. V usage is TRBV9 and J usage is TRBJ2-7, with 7 bases that match TRBD2. CDR3 length: 15 residues. Looked up from germline, CDR1 is SGDLS and CDR2 is YYNGEE. Trimming at V came to 3 bases and at J to 4 bases, leaving 10 bases not matched to a gene. The CDR3 here is CASSGGSGNGYEQYF. The DNA of the CDR3 is TGTGCCAGCAGCGGCGGAAGCGGGAATGGTTACGAGCAGTACTTC.

This clonotype was detected ten times or more. The rearrangement links TRBV2 to TRBJ2-2; possible D gene TRBD1, 7 bases. The CDR3 consists of 14 residues. V lost 8 bases, J lost 1 base, and 11 bases lay in between. Germline V CDR1 and CDR2: SNHLY, FYNNEI. CDR3 DNA: TGTGCCAGCGGGGGGACAGAGAACACCGGGGAGCTGTTTTTT. It encodes CASGGTENTGELFF.

This clonotype has at least ten counts. CDR3 in amino acids: CAISESKILNTEAFF. DNA for the CDR3: TGTGCCATCAGTGAGTCGAAAATCCTGAACACTGAAGCTTTCTTT. The rearrangement links TRBV10-3 to TRBJ1-1; no clear D gene. CDR1 is ENHRY, CDR2 SYGVKD, per germline. The CDR3 consists of 15 residues. Trimming shortened V by 0 bases and J by 0 bases, and 8 bases separated the two germline ends.

The rearrangement joins TRBV9 to TRBJ2-7; D may be TRBD1 (6 bases). From germline, CDR1 is SGDLS and CDR2 YYNGEE. V was shortened by 4 bases and J by 6 bases, with 17 bases between the two germline ends. The CDR3 consists of 14 residues. CDR3 DNA: TGTGCCAGCAGCCGATTCATGGGACAAGGCGAGCAGTACTTC. As protein: CASSRFMGQGEQYF.

This clonotype was counted ten times or more. The V call is TRBV30, the J call TRBJ2-7; D is uncertain. The CDR3 length is 13 residues. V was cut by 1 base and J by 3 bases, with 10 bases left in between. Germline values: CDR1 GTSNPN, CDR2 SVGIG (reference sequence). As DNA, the CDR3 is TGTGCCTGGAGTGCAGCGACCATCTACGAGCAGTACTTC. Amino acids: CAWSAATIYEQYF.

This clonotype was observed many times. V usage is TRBV6-2 or TRBV6-3 and J usage is TRBJ1-3; no firm D call. Germline assignment: CDR1 MNHEY and CDR2 SVGEGT. The CDR3 has 16 residues. Between the trimmed V and J ends, which lost 6 bases and 0 bases, there was a span of 15 bases. This CDR3 reads CASRGAGLSSGNTIYF. CDR3 bases: TGTGCCAGCAGAGGAGCCGGACTGAGCTCTGGAAACACCATATATTTT.

This clonotype has more than one count but fewer than ten. The rearrangement uses TRBV4-1 and TRBJ2-1; TRBD2 matches at 7 bases. CDR1 MGHRA and CDR2 YSYEKL come from the germline V gene. The ends lost 1 base at V and 2 bases at J; junction bases unmatched: 2. This CDR3 contains 15 residues. CDR3 bases: TGCGCCAGCAGCCAAGGGGCGGGAGCCTACAATGAGCAGTTCTTC. Amino acids: CASSQGAGAYNEQFF.

This clonotype occurred many times. This sequence joins TRBV6-2 or TRBV6-3 and TRBJ2-7; D gene uncertain. The germline V gene has CDR1 MNHEY and CDR2 SVGEGT. The CDR3 has 11 amino acids. V shed 6 bases and J shed 5 bases, with 8 bases lying between them. CDR3 protein: CASSERHEQYF. DNA for the CDR3: TGTGCCAGCAGCGAGAGACACGAGCAGTACTTC.

This clonotype has a count of ten or more. The chain combines TRBV7-2 with TRBJ2-5, with a tentative D call TRBD2 (5 bases). The CDR3 covers 15 residues. Germline V gives CDR1 SGHTA, CDR2 FQGNSA. V lost 5 bases and J 3 bases, leaving 16 bases between the germline ends. The CDR3 loop is CASSLFSEGEETQYF. For the CDR3, the DNA is TGTGCCAGCAGCCTCTTTAGTGAGGGAGAAGAGACCCAGTACTTC. Looking up the rest from reference TRBV7-2 and TRBJ2-5 gives the full variable domain: GAGVSQSPSNKVTEKGKDVELRCDPISGHTALYWYRQSLGQGLEFLIYFQGNSAPDKSGLPSDRFSAERTGGSVSTLTIQRTQQEDSAVYLCASSLFSEGEETQYFGPGTRLLVL.

This clonotype was counted many times. V gene TRBV3-1 combines with J gene TRBJ2-5, with a weak D call TRBD1 (5 bases). CDR1 LGHDT and CDR2 YNNKEL come from the germline V gene (reference sequence). CDR3 length equals 15 residues. Trimming stripped 1 base from V and 5 bases from J, with 14 bases between. The CDR3 bases are TGTGCCAGCAGCCAAGTTCCAGGGCGCGAGGAGACCCAGTACTTC. Protein product: CASSQVPGREETQYF.